These 8 T cell receptor beta chains were sequenced from one sample in a study of a mutant IDH1 vaccine in newly diagnosed glioma. Clones were sequenced by immunoSEQ multiplex PCR, and TCRdb holds only the in-frame ones, with some missing. The table has around 50,000 clones, 86% seen once. The time point here: baseline, week 1 (first vaccination visit). Specified treatment: pre-vaccination baseline after standard-of-care therapy. Sequenced here: PBMCs, sampled from a glioma patient treated with radiotherapy, temozolomide or both. Receptors originate from a man aged 35 to 55 with glioma.

This clone was seen only once. The chain recombines TRBV19 with TRBJ2-3, with 7 bases that match TRBD2. The germline V gene has CDR1 LNHDA and CDR2 SQIVND (reference sequence). V shed 6 bases and J 4 bases; nucleotides not matched to a gene: 10. The CDR3 spans 15 residues. The CDR3 bases are TGTGCCAGTAGAGAGACGGGAGGAAGGTCAGATACGCAGTATTTT. Protein sequence: CASRETGGRSDTQYF.

This clone came up a few times. This rearrangement joins TRBV5-8 to TRBJ1-4, with 12 bases that match TRBD1. J gave up 6 bases and V 4 bases, and 4 bases lay outside the gene matches. This CDR3 region has 15 residues. Per the germline V gene, CDR1 is SGHTS and CDR2 is YDEGEE. The CDR3 DNA is TGTGCCAGCAGCGCGGGACAGGGGGCATATGAAAAACTGTTTTTT. It encodes CASSAGQGAYEKLFF.

This clone was counted a few times. This sequence joins TRBV7-9 and TRBJ1-6; D unclear. V was cut by 1 base and J by 7 bases, with 8 bases left in between. Germline lookup yields CDR1 SEHNR and CDR2 FQNEAQ (reference sequence). This CDR3 contains 14 residues. CDR3 sequence (DNA): TGTGCCAGCAGCTTAGAACAGAAGAATTCACCCCTCCACTTT. Amino acids: CASSLEQKNSPLHF.

The chain couples TRBV27 to TRBJ1-1; D not resolved. This CDR3 spans 14 amino acids. Looked up from germline, CDR1 is MNHEY and CDR2 is SMNVEV (reference sequence). Trimming removed 6 bases at V and 7 bases at J, with 18 bases between. The CDR3 DNA sequence: TGTGCCAGCAGCCGCCTAAACCGGGAGTTTGAAGCTTTCTTT. Its translation: CASSRLNREFEAFF.

This chain links TRBV5-1 with TRBJ2-3, with D possibly matching TRBD2 (5 bases). The V gene's germline CDR1 is SGHRS and CDR2 YFSETQ. This CDR3 is 15 amino acids long. V shed 4 bases and J shed 0 bases, with 12 bases lying between them. CDR3 protein: CASSPAGGSTDTQYF. DNA for the CDR3: TGCGCCAGCAGCCCTGCCGGCGGGAGCACAGATACGCAGTATTTT.

This clone was counted once. The V and J genes are TRBV18 and TRBJ2-5; TRBD1 might be the D (6 bases). Germline lookup yields CDR1 KGHSH and CDR2 LQKENI. V was trimmed by 4 bases and J by 2 bases, leaving 11 bases between them. The length of the CDR3 is 14 residues. The chain's CDR3 is CASSLRTAQETQYF. CDR3 sequence (DNA): TGTGCCAGCTCACTCCGGACAGCTCAAGAGACCCAGTACTTC.

The rearrangement links TRBV2 to TRBJ2-7; 10 bases agree with TRBD2. The V gene's germline CDR1 is SNHLY and CDR2 FYNNEI. CDR3 length equals 15 residues. V shed 6 bases and J 0 bases; nucleotides not matched to a gene: 5. Here the CDR3 DNA reads TGTGCCAGCAGGGCGGGACTAGCGTTCTCCTACGAGCAGTACTTC. It translates to CASRAGLAFSYEQYF.

This clone appeared a single time. The rearrangement joins TRBV5-4 to TRBJ2-2; 14 bases agree with TRBD2. Trimming removed 4 bases from V and 5 bases from J; junction bases left unmatched: 7. The CDR3 contains 17 residues. Germline V gives CDR1 SGHNT, CDR2 YYREEE (reference sequence). CDR3 protein: CASSPGLAGGSTGELFF. The CDR3 bases are TGTGCCAGCAGCCCTGGACTAGCGGGAGGTAGTACCGGGGAGCTGTTTTTT.